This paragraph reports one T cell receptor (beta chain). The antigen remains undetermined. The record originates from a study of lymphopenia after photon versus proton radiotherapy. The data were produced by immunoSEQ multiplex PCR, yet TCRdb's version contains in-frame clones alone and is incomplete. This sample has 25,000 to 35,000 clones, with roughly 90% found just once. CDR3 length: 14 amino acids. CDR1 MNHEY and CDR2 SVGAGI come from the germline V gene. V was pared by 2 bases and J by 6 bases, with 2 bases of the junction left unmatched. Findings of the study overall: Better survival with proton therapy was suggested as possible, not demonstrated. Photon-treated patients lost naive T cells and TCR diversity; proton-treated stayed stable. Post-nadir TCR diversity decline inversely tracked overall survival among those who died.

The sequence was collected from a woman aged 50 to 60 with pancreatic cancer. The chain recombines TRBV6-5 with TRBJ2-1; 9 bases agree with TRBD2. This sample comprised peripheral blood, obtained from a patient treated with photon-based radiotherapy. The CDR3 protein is CASSYELAGNEQFF. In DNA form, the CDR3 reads TGTGCCAGCAGTTACGAACTAGCGGGCAATGAGCAGTTCTTC.